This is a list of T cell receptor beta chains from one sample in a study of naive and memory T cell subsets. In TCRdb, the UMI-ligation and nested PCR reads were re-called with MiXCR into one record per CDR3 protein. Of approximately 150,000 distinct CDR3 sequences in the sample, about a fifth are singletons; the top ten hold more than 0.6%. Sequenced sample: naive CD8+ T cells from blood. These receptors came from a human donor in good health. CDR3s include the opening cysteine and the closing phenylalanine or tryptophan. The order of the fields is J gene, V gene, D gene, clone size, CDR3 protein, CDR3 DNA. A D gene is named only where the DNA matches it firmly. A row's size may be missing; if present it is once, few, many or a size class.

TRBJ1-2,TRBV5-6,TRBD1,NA,CASSPTGDAGGYTF,TGTGCCAGCAGCCCGACAGGGGATGCCGGTGGCTACACCTTC
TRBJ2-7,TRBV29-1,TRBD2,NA,CSVEGLAGGRYEQYF,TGCAGCGTGGAGGGACTAGCGGGAGGGCGCTACGAGCAGTACTTC
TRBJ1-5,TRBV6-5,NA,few,CASSYSGRQPQHF,TGTGCCAGCAGTTACTCGGGGCGTCAGCCCCAGCATTTT
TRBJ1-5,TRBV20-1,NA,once,CSAMTEDSRPYSNQPQHF,TGCAGTGCTATGACAGAGGATTCAAGACCATATAGCAATCAGCCCCAGCATTTT
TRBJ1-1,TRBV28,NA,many,CASSLSPGTEAFF,TGTGCCAGCAGTTTATCGCCCGGAACTGAAGCTTTCTTT
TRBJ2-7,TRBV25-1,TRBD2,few,CASSEGKHLAGPSYEQYF,TGTGCCAGCAGTGAGGGGAAGCATCTAGCGGGACCCTCCTACGAGCAGTACTTC
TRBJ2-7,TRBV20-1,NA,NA,CSARDASYEQYF,TGCAGTGCTAGAGATGCCAGTTACGAGCAGTACTTC
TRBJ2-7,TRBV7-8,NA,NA,CASRVSLASTYEQYF,TGTGCCAGCAGAGTAAGCCTAGCTTCGACCTACGAGCAGTACTTC
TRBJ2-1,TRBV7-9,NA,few,CASSDTSSRYNEQFF,TGTGCCAGCAGCGATACAAGTTCCCGTTACAATGAGCAGTTCTTC
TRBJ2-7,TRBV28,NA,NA,CASSPWQAYEQYF,TGTGCCAGCAGTCCCTGGCAGGCATACGAGCAGTACTTC